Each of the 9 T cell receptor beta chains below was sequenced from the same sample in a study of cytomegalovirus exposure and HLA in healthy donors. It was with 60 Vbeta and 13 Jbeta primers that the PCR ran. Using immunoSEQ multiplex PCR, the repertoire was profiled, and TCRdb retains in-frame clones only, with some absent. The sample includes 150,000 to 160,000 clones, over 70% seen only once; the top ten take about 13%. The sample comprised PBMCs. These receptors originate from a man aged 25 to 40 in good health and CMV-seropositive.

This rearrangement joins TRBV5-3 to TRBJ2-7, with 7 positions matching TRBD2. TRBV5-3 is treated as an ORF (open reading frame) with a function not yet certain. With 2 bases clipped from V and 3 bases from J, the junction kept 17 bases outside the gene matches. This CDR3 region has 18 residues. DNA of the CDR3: TGTGCCAGAAGCTTCAGCAGGATCAGCGGGATTACGTTCTACGAGCAGTACTTC. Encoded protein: CARSFSRISGITFYEQYF.

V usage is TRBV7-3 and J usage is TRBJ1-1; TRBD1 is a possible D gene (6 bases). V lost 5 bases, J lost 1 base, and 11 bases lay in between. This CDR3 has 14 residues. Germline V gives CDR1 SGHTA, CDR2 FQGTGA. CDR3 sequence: CASSQGPENTEAFF. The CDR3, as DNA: TGTGCCAGCAGCCAGGGGCCTGAGAACACTGAAGCTTTCTTT.

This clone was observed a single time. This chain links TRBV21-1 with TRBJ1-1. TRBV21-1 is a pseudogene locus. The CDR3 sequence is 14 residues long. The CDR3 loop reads CASPNGGTNTEAFF. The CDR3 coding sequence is TGTGCCAGTCCTAACGGGGGGACGAACACTGAAGCTTTCTTT.

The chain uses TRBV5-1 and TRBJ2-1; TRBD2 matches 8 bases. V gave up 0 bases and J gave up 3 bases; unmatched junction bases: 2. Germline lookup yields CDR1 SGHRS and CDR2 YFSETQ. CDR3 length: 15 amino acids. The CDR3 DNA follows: TGCGCCAGCAGCTTGGACGGGAGGGGCTACAATGAGCAGTTCTTC. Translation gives CASSLDGRGYNEQFF.

The CDR3 sequence: CASSYDSGVKQYF. CDR3 nucleotide sequence: TGTGCCAGCAGTTATGACAGTGGAGTAAAGCAGTACTTC. The chain carries TRBV28 and TRBJ2-7; tentative D call: TRBD1 (5 bases). Germline values: CDR1 MDHEN, CDR2 SYDVKM. V was cut by 4 bases and J by 8 bases, with 15 bases left in between. CDR3 length: 13 residues.

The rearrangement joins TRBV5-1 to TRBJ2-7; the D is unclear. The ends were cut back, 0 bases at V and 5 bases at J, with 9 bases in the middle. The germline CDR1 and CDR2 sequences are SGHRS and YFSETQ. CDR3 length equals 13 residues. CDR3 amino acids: CASSLDVLNEQYF. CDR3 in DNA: TGCGCCAGCAGCTTGGACGTACTAAACGAGCAGTACTTC. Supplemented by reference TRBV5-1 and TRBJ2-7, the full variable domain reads KAGVTQTPRYLIKTRGQQVTLSCSPISGHRSVSWYQQTPGQGLQFLFEYFSETQRNKGNFPGRFSGRQFSNSRSEMNVSTLELGDSALYLCASSLDVLNEQYFGPGTRLTVT.

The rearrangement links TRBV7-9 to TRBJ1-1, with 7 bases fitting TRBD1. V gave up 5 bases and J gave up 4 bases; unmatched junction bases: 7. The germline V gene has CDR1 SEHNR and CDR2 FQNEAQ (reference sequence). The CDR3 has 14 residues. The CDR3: CASSPNRGGTEAFF. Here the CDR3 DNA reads TGTGCCAGCAGCCCAAACAGGGGAGGCACTGAAGCTTTCTTT.

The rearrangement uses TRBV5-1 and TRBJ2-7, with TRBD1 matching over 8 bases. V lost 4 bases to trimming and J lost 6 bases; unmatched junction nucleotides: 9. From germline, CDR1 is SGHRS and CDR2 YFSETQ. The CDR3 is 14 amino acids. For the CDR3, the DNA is TGCGCCAGCAGCACCGACAGGGGCAGCGGCGAGCAGTACTTC. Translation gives CASSTDRGSGEQYF.

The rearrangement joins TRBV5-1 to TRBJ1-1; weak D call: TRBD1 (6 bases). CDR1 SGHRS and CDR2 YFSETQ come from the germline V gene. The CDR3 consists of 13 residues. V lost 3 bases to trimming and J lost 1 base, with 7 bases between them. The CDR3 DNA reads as TGCGCCAGCAGCTCGGGACAGAACACTGAAGCTTTCTTT. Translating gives CASSSGQNTEAFF.